This T cell receptor beta chain was recorded in a study of blood T cells in healthy people across ages. Study-wide findings and caveats: Among T cells, TCR beta diversity per million cells dropped roughly linearly as age rose.

The length of the CDR3 is 11 residues. Germline values: CDR1 SNHLY, CDR2 FYNNEI. The second PCR ran about 6 to 11 cycles with a sample-barcoded 5' primer and J-beta primers. CDR3-containing paired-end reads numbering at least 2.5 million came from each sample. TCRdb used MiXCR to reprocess the 5' RACE reads, holding one entry per CDR3 protein. Here the sample spans a few hundred thousand distinct CDR3 sequences, 45% to 65% being singletons. Of note for this clonotype: What it binds is not known.

Sequencing was performed on blood. The receptor's source is a man in his fifties or sixties in good health. The V call is TRBV2, the J call TRBJ2-7, with no clear D. The better agreement between TRBJ2-5 and the DNA end casts doubt on the J call. In nucleotides, the CDR3 is TGTGCCAGCAGTGAAACGGAGACCCAGTACTTC. Translating gives CASSETETQYF.